Each of the 3 T cell receptor beta chains below was sequenced from the same sample in a study of CD8 T cells in ankylosing spondylitis. No cognate antigen is known for these TCRs. TCRdb reprocessed the 5' RACE reads with MiXCR, giving one entry per CDR3 protein. Here the sample spans approximately 550,000 distinct CDR3 sequences, 12% being singletons. Study findings and constraints: Made up of under 10 highly homologous variants, a TCR beta motif appeared characteristic of ankylosing spondylitis blood.

Sequencing was performed on blood, either unsorted or a sorted T cell fraction (not recorded which). The receptor source for this set is a male donor with ankylosing spondylitis.

At least ten counts were recorded for this clonotype. The rearrangement uses TRBV25-1 and TRBJ2-3; TRBD2 is a possible D gene (5 bases). V was trimmed by 3 bases and J by 6 bases, leaving 19 bases between them. Per the germline V gene, CDR1 is MGHDK and CDR2 is SYGVNS. This CDR3 is 16 amino acids long. The DNA of the CDR3 is TGTGCCAGCAGTGATCTGCGAGGGTATCCGCGGGATACGCAGTATTTT. As protein: CASSDLRGYPRDTQYF.

This clonotype appeared many times. The chain couples TRBV29-1 to TRBJ2-5; D call uncertain. V dropped 1 base and J dropped 5 bases, with 11 bases sitting between them. This CDR3 comprises 13 residues. Looked up from germline, CDR1 is SQVTM and CDR2 is ANQGSEA. CDR3 loop: CSVEVTARETQYF. As DNA, the CDR3 is TGCAGCGTTGAAGTAACCGCTAGGGAGACCCAGTACTTC.

This chain links TRBV11-2 with TRBJ2-1; TRBD2 agrees at 13 bases. There are 16 residues in the CDR3. Germline V gives CDR1 SGHAT, CDR2 FQNNGV. After removal of 5 bases from V and 7 bases from J, the junction contained 8 bases not matched to a gene. The CDR3 spells CASSPPGLAGANEQFF. The CDR3 DNA reads TGTGCCAGCAGCCCCCCTGGACTAGCGGGAGCTAATGAGCAGTTCTTC. The variable domain in full, with the rest retrieved from reference TRBV11-2 and TRBJ2-1, is EAGVAQSPRYKIIEKRQSVAFWCNPISGHATLYWYQQILGQGPKLLIQFQNNGVVDDSQLPKDRFSAERLKGVDSTLKIQPAKLEDSAVYLCASSPPGLAGANEQFFGPGTRLTVL.